This TCR beta chain was identified in a study of T-cell memory formation after mild COVID-19. About the study: TCR clusters were mostly confined to one donor each. Study findings and constraints: Contracting CD4+ clones sat mainly in CM and EM; CD8+ in EMRA. The study detected some responding clones in pre-infection memory, suggesting cross-reactive memory joined.

The germline V gene encodes CDR1 PRHDT and CDR2 FYEKMQ (reference sequence). CDR3 size: 13 residues. The V gene lost 5 bases and the J gene lost 6 bases, with 10 bases spanning the gap. Each CDR3 protein gets one entry after TCRdb re-called the 5' RACE reads with MiXCR. The repertoire includes about 390,000 distinct CDR3 sequences, roughly 21% of them detected once, and approximately 12% sits in the top ten. About this clonotype itself: Its antigen is undetermined.

The TCR comes from an adult woman who had mild COVID-19 (a few samples of this study predate the infection). Cell type and time point are not known. The source material was PBMCs or a T cell subset sorted from them (not recorded which). The chain recombines TRBV13 with TRBJ2-2, with a tentative D call TRBD2 (5 bases). CDR3 DNA sequence: TGTGCCAGCAGCCCCCGGGGTCCCGGGGAGCTGTTTTTT. This encodes CASSPRGPGELFF. Combining the CDR3 with reference TRBV13 and TRBJ2-2 gives the whole variable domain AAGVIQSPRHLIKEKRETATLKCYPIPRHDTVYWYQQGPGQDPQFLISFYEKMQSDKGSIPDRFSAQQFSDYHSELNMSSLELGDSALYFCASSPRGPGELFFGEGSRLTVL.